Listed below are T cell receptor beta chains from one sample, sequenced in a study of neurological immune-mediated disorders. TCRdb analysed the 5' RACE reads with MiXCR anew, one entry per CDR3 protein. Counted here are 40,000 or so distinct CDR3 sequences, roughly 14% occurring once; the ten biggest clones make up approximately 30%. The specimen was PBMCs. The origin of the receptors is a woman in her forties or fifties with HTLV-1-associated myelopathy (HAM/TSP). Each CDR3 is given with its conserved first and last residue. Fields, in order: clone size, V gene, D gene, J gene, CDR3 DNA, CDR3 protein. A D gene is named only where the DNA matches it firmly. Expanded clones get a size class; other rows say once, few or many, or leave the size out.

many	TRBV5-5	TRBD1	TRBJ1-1	TGTGCCAGCAGCCACGACAGGGGGAGGACTGAAGCTTTCTTT	CASSHDRGRTEAFF
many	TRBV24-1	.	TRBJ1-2	TGTGCCACCAACGGAGGTCGGGGTTCTGGCTACACCTTC	CATNGGRGSGYTF
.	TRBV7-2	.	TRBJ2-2	TGTGCCAGCAGCTACAATTGGCGTGGCTCTTACACCGGGGAGCTGTTTTTT	CASSYNWRGSYTGELFF
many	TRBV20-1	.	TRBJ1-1	TGCAGTGCTAGGATGGGACAAAAGAACACTGAAGCTTTCTTT	CSARMGQKNTEAFF
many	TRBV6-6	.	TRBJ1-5	TGTGCCAGCAGTTACGGGAGGAGGAATCAGCCCCAGCATTTT	CASSYGRRNQPQHF
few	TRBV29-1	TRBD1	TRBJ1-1	TGCAGCCACCGGGACAGGGGTATGAACACTGAAGCTTTCTTT	CSHRDRGMNTEAFF
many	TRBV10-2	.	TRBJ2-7	TGCGCCAGCAGTGAAGCAGGGTCTGGCGAGCAGTACTTC	CASSEAGSGEQYF
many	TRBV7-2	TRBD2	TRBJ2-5	TGTGCCAGCACGGGGGGGGGGACCGGGGAGACCCAGTACTTC	CASTGGGTGETQYF
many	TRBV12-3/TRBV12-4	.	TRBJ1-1	TGTGCCAGCAGTTTGACAGGCCGTGAAGCTTTCTTT	CASSLTGREAFF
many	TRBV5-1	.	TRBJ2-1	TGCGCCAGCAGCATGATTACTCCGGGGAAAACCTACAATGAGCAGTTCTTC	CASSMITPGKTYNEQFF
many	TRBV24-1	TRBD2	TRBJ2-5	TGTGCCACCAGTGACTCCGGACTAGCGGGAGAGACCCAGTACTTC	CATSDSGLAGETQYF
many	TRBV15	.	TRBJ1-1	TGTGCCACCAGCAGAGATAAGGGAGGGAACACTGAAGCTTTCTTT	CATSRDKGGNTEAFF
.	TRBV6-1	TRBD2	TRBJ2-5	TGTGCCAGCAGTGTGTGGGGGGGAGAGACCCAGTACTTC	CASSVWGGETQYF
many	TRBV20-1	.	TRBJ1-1	TGCAGTGCTAGACACGGACCTGAAGCTTTCTTT	CSARHGPEAFF
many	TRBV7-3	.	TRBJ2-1	TGTGCCAGCAGCTTAAGTAACGGGGTCGGTAATGAGCAGTTCTTC	CASSLSNGVGNEQFF
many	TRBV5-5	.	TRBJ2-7	TGTGCCAGCAGCTTGGGGCCGGGACGAAGCTCCTACGAGCAGTACTTC	CASSLGPGRSSYEQYF
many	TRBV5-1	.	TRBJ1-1	TGCGCCAGCCGGGGTTTGTCAGGTAACACTGAAGCTTTCTTT	CASRGLSGNTEAFF
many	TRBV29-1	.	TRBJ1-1	TGCAGCGCCTTAACAGGGAGGACTGAAGCTTTCTTT	CSALTGRTEAFF
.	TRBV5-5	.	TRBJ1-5	TGTGCCAGCAGCTTGGGGCGTGGGGGACTCCAGCATTTT	CASSLGRGGLQHF
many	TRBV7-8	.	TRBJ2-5	TGTGCCAGCAGCTTTGGGCTAGCGGAGACCCAGTACTTC	CASSFGLAETQYF
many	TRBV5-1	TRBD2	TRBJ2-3	TGCGCCAGCAGCTTGCAGGGAGGGACGGCAGATACGCAGTATTTT	CASSLQGGTADTQYF
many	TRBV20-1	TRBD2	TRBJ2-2	TGCAGTGCTAGAGATTGGAGCGGGGGGGACACCGGGGAGCTGTTTTTT	CSARDWSGGDTGELFF
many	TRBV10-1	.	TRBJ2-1	TGCGCCAGCAGTGAGTCGATAATGTCCGAGGTTCAGTTCTTC	CASSESIMSEVQFF
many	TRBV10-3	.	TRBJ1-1	TGTGCCACCGAACAGGAAGCGGACACTGAAGCTTTCTTT	CATEQEADTEAFF
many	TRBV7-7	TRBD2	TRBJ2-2	TGTGCTAGCAGCTTAGCCCGGGGGGGAATTGACACCGGGGAGCTGTTTTTT	CASSLARGGIDTGELFF
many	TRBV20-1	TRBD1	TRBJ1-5	TGCAGTGCTAGAGATGGGCCATGGGCCGGGACAGGGCTGAATCAGCCCCAGCATTTT	CSARDGPWAGTGLNQPQHF
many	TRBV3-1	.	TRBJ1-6	TGTGCCAGCAGCTACGGGACGGTCACCAATTCACCCCTCCACTTT	CASSYGTVTNSPLHF
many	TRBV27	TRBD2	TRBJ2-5	TGTGCCAGCAGTACCCGCCGACTAGCGGGGGAGGTAGAGACCCAGTACTTC	CASSTRRLAGEVETQYF
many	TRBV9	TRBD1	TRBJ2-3	TGTGCCAGCAGCGTAGTGAGGGGGCGCACAGATACGCAGTATTTT	CASSVVRGRTDTQYF
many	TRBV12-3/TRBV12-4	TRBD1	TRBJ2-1	TGTGCCAGCAGTGGGACAGGGCAAGGGCGGCAGTTCTTC	CASSGTGQGRQFF
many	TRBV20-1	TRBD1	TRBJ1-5	TGCAGTGTTGGACAGGGGTATCAGCCCCAGCATTTT	CSVGQGYQPQHF
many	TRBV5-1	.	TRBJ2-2	TGCGCCAGCAGCTTGGAAACGGGGACGAACACCGGGGAGCTGTTTTTT	CASSLETGTNTGELFF
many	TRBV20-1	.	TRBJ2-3	TGCAGTGCTATGGTGTCAGAAGGAGATACGCAGTATTTT	CSAMVSEGDTQYF
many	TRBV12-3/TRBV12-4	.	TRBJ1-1	TGTGCCAGCGGGGTTGCCACTGAAGCTTTCTTT	CASGVATEAFF
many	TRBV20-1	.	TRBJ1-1	TGCAGTGCTAGATGGGAAGGGGCTCGGGCTTTCTTT	CSARWEGARAFF
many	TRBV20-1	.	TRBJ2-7	TGCAGTGCTAGAGTCCTCCAGGCAGGCGACTACGAGCAGTACTTC	CSARVLQAGDYEQYF
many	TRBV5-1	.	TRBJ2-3	TGCGCCAGCAGCTTAGGAAGTCCCACAGATACGCAGTATTTT	CASSLGSPTDTQYF
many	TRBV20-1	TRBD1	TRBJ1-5	TGCAGTGCTGGGGGACAGGGTGGCCAGCCCCAGCATTTT	CSAGGQGGQPQHF
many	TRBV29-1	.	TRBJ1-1	TGCAGCGTTGAATCTTACAAGGGAGTGGGGACTGAAGCTTTCTTT	CSVESYKGVGTEAFF
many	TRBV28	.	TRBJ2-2	TGTGCCAGCAGTTTATTTCAGGTCGGGAACACCGGGGAGCTGTTTTTT	CASSLFQVGNTGELFF
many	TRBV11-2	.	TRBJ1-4	TGTGCCAGCAGGATATTCGGCAGCTCATCTAATGAAAAACTGTTTTTT	CASRIFGSSSNEKLFF
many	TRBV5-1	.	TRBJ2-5	TGCGCCAGCAGCCCCGGCGGGCAACAAGAGACCCAGTACTTC	CASSPGGQQETQYF
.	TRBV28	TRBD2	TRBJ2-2	TGTGCCAGCAGTCCGGGACTAGCGGGAGGGCAAACCGGGGAGCTGTTTTTT	CASSPGLAGGQTGELFF
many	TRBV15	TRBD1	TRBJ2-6	TGTGCCACCAGCATCGGCAGGACAGGGGATTTAACTGGGGCCAACGTCCTGACTTTC	CATSIGRTGDLTGANVLTF
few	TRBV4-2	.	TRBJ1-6	TGTGCCAGCAGCCATGAGGTCGATTCACCCCTCCACTTT	CASSHEVDSPLHF
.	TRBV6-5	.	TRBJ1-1	TGTGCCAGCAGGAGGGGCCCCAGTCGCTTCTTT	CASRRGPSRFF
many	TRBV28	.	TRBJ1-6	TGTGCCAGCAGTATCCAATCGAGGTCACCCCTCCACTTT	CASSIQSRSPLHF
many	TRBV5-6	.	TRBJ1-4	TGTGCCAGCAGCTTCGGCGGACCCAGCATGGGAGAAAAACTGTTTTTT	CASSFGGPSMGEKLFF
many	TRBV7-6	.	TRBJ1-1	TGTGCCAGCAGCTTAGACAGGAAAGCTTTCTTT	CASSLDRKAFF
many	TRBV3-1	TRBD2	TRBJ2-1	TGTGCCAGCAGCTTATTAGCGGGGGTGATCTACAATGAGCAGTTCTTC	CASSLLAGVIYNEQFF
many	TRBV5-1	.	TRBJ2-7	TGCGCCAGCAGCTTGGCGGTCGTAGGGATCTCCTACGAGCAGTACTTC	CASSLAVVGISYEQYF
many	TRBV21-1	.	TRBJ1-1	TGTGCCAGCAGCAAATTTTATGGAGCCGTCATGAACACTGAAGCTTTCTTT	CASSKFYGAVMNTEAFF
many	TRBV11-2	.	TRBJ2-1	TGTGCCAGCAGCCCAATCAGCCAAGGGAGCTCCTACAATGAGCAGTTCTTC	CASSPISQGSSYNEQFF
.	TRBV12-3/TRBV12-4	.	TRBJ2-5	TGTGCCAGCAGTCTACGAGGGGGGGGATCGTACCAAGAGACCCAGTACTTC	CASSLRGGGSYQETQYF